Listed below are T cell receptor beta chains from one sample, sequenced in a study of T-cell reconstitution after alpha-beta-depleted transplantation in children. TCRdb fed the PCR reads into MiXCR, producing one record per CDR3 protein. The sample lists about 340,000 distinct CDR3 sequences; 10% were seen once. Sequences were derived from PBMCs from the stem cell graft donor, sampled from the stem cell graft. The receptors shown here come from a human donor who donated a stem cell graft to a child with acute lymphoblastic leukemia. Both conserved end residues are part of each CDR3. D genes are given only for firm matches. Clone size is shown for a subset of rows, as once, few, many or a class of expanded clone.

NA	TRBV19	TRBJ2-2	few	CASLPPGGGELFF	TGTGCCAGTCTCCCACCCGGTGGCGGGGAGCTGTTTTTT
TRBD1	TRBV28	TRBJ2-7	NA	CASSLMGQTLSYEQYF	TGTGCCAGCAGTTTAATGGGACAGACCTTATCCTACGAGCAGTACTTC
TRBD1	TRBV25-1	TRBJ2-2	few	CASILRQGGDTGELFF	TGTGCCAGCATTCTGAGACAGGGGGGGGACACCGGGGAGCTGTTTTTT
TRBD2	TRBV30	TRBJ2-3	few	CAWSGQRGGDTQYF	TGTGCCTGGAGTGGGCAGCGGGGGGGGGATACGCAGTATTTT
TRBD2	TRBV11-2	TRBJ2-5	NA	CASSLGGGTETQYF	TGTGCCAGCAGCTTAGGGGGGGGAACCGAGACCCAGTACTTC
NA	TRBV20-1	TRBJ1-2	NA	CSAPHLGKGYTF	TGCAGTGCGCCCCATCTAGGGAAGGGCTACACCTTC
NA	TRBV9	TRBJ2-3	many	CASSVEVADTQYF	TGTGCCAGCAGCGTAGAGGTTGCTGATACGCAGTATTTT
NA	TRBV4-1	TRBJ1-1	few	CASSQVAGLGTEAFF	TGCGCCAGCAGCCAAGTGGCCGGGTTGGGCACTGAAGCTTTCTTT
TRBD2	TRBV29-1	TRBJ2-1	NA	CSVVKAGGPDEQFF	TGCAGCGTTGTCAAAGCGGGAGGGCCGGATGAGCAGTTCTTC
NA	TRBV7-8	TRBJ2-7	few	CASSLLESSYEQYF	TGTGCCAGCAGCTTATTGGAGAGCTCCTACGAGCAGTACTTC
NA	TRBV7-9	TRBJ2-4	few	CASSPGGTANKNIQYF	TGTGCCAGCAGCCCAGGAGGGACAGCGAACAAAAACATTCAGTACTTC
NA	TRBV27	TRBJ1-6	few	CASSSYQGLSYNSPLHF	TGTGCCAGCAGTTCCTACCAGGGGCTATCCTATAATTCACCCCTCCACTTT
NA	TRBV5-1	TRBJ2-7	many	CASSRDGTYEQYF	TGCGCCAGCAGCCGGGACGGAACCTACGAGCAGTACTTC
NA	TRBV5-4	TRBJ2-7	NA	CASSLVPNRLAYEQYF	TGTGCCAGCAGCTTGGTCCCTAACAGGTTAGCCTACGAGCAGTACTTC
NA	TRBV7-9	TRBJ2-1	few	CASSQPGPPYNEQFF	TGTGCCAGCAGCCAACCGGGACCACCATACAATGAGCAGTTCTTC
NA	TRBV4-2	TRBJ1-5	few	CASSPRQRQDNQPQHF	TGTGCCAGCAGCCCTAGGCAGCGACAGGACAATCAGCCCCAGCATTTT
NA	TRBV25-1	TRBJ1-1	many	CASSETTGNTEAFF	TGTGCCAGCAGTGAAACGACAGGGAACACTGAAGCTTTCTTT
TRBD1	TRBV5-4	TRBJ2-1	many	CASSPGTGIFEQFF	TGTGCCAGCAGCCCCGGGACAGGGATTTTTGAGCAGTTCTTC
NA	TRBV9	TRBJ2-7	many	CASSVHGTLGSYEQYF	TGTGCCAGCAGCGTACACGGGACCCTGGGTTCCTACGAGCAGTACTTC
TRBD2	TRBV11-2	TRBJ2-5	few	CASSMTSVQETQYF	TGTGCCAGCAGCATGACTAGCGTCCAAGAGACCCAGTACTTC
NA	TRBV28	TRBJ2-2	few	CASSFLSNTGELFF	TGTGCCAGCAGTTTCTTGAGTAACACCGGGGAGCTGTTTTTT